The T cell receptor (beta chain) described here comes from a study of graft-versus-host responses after intestinal transplantation. Study-level information: Among the recipients, all got anti-thymocyte globulin induction and then tacrolimus and steroids for approximately 3 years. Study-wide results and limits: Among circulating GvH clones, peak levels were associated with early post-transplant declines in HvG clones. Recipient marrow showed GvH clones, some seen first in ileum or blood.

Repertoires were generated with immunoSEQ multiplex PCR, while TCRdb's copy carries only in-frame clones and drops some. Among 85,000 to 110,000 clones listed, approximately 93% were seen once. Concerning this clone: The antigen is undetermined.

This CDR3 is 16 amino acids long. V shed 3 bases and J 0 bases; nucleotides not matched to a gene: 5. Germline V gene lookup returns CDR1 LNHDA and CDR2 SQIVND (reference sequence). The sequence was obtained from a human donor who received an intestinal transplant. The sample in question was unstimulated CD8+ T cells sorted from spleen or lymph node cells, obtained before intestinal transplant. The rearrangement joins TRBV19 to TRBJ2-3; 8 bases map to TRBD2. The CDR3 coding sequence is TGTGCCAGTAGTATCGTAGCGGGGTATAGCACAGATACGCAGTATTTT. Translated: CASSIVAGYSTDTQYF.